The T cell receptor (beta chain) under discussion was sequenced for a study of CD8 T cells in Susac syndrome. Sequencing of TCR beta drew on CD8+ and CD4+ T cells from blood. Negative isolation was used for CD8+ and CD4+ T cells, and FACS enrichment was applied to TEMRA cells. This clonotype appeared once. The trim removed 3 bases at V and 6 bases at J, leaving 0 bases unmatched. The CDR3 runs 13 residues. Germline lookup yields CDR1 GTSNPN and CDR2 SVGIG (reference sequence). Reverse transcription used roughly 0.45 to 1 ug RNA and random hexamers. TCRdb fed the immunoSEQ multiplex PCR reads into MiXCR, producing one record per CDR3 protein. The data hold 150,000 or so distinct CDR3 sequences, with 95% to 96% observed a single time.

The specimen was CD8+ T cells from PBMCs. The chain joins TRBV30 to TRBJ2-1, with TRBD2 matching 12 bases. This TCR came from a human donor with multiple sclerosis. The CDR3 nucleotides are TGTGCCTGGAGACTAGCGGGGGGCAATGAGCAGTTCTTC. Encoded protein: CAWRLAGGNEQFF.